The next 29 T cell receptor beta chains were all read from a single sample in a study of T cell responses to AZD1222 COVID-19 vaccine. Generated by immunoSEQ multiplex PCR, the TCRdb table keeps only in-frame clones and is missing some. The sample carries about 160,000 clones, 85% to 90% recorded once. The material was peripheral blood, obtained on day 0 of AZD1222 vaccination. These receptor sequences come from an adult in good health.

V is TRBV7-6 and J is TRBJ1-4; possibly TRBD1 for D (5 bases). Trimming took off 5 bases at V and 0 bases at J, with 16 bases between the two ends. The CDR3 runs to 17 residues. Looked up from germline, CDR1 is SGHVS and CDR2 is FNYEAQ. As DNA, the CDR3 is TGTGCCAGCAGCCCAACCGGGACGCTTGCAACTAATGAAAAACTGTTTTTT. It yields the protein CASSPTGTLATNEKLFF.

This clone was seen once. This chain connects TRBV9 to TRBJ1-1; 12 positions agree with TRBD1. The CDR3 consists of 17 residues. CDR1 SGDLS and CDR2 YYNGEE come from the germline V gene. V gave up 0 bases and J gave up 2 bases; unmatched junction bases: 5. DNA for the CDR3: TGTGCCAGCAGCGTAGGAGGGGGGACAGGGGGCAACACTGAAGCTTTCTTT. Encoded protein: CASSVGGGTGGNTEAFF. Variable domain in full (rest from reference TRBV9 and TRBJ1-1): DSGVTQTPKHLITATGQRVTLRCSPRSGDLSVYWYQQSLDQGLQFLIQYYNGEERAKGNILERFSAQQFPDLHSELNLSSLELGDSALYFCASSVGGGTGGNTEAFFGQGTRLTVV.

The chain combines TRBV14 with TRBJ1-1; D gene unclear. The length of the CDR3 is 12 residues. V was cut by 5 bases and J by 5 bases, with 9 bases left in between. From germline, CDR1 is SGHDN and CDR2 FVKESK. The CDR3 is CASSARLTEAFF. The CDR3 DNA sequence: TGTGCCAGCAGCGCCAGGTTGACTGAAGCTTTCTTT.

V is TRBV24-1 and J is TRBJ2-5; no definite D call. Trimming cost V 0 bases and J 4 bases, with 8 bases left between them. The CDR3 is made up of 14 amino acids. CDR1 is KGHDR and CDR2 is SFDVKD in the germline V gene. Here the CDR3 reads CATSDLVSGETQYF. CDR3 in DNA: TGTGCCACCAGTGATTTGGTTAGTGGAGAGACCCAGTACTTC.

The rearrangement joins TRBV6-2 or TRBV6-3 to TRBJ2-1; TRBD2 matches at 9 bases. J was trimmed by 9 bases and V by 6 bases; bases with no gene match: 9. The CDR3 spans 14 residues. The germline V gene has CDR1 MNHEY and CDR2 SVGEGT. This chain's CDR3 is CASSQFSGGFEQFF. The CDR3 DNA reads TGTGCCAGCAGCCAGTTTAGCGGGGGTTTTGAGCAGTTCTTC.

The rearrangement uses TRBV4-3 and TRBJ1-3, with TRBD1 matching over 9 bases. Germline CDR1 and CDR2: LGHNA and YSLEER. Trimming took 4 bases from V and 4 from J; bases not matched to a gene: 14. The CDR3 is 18 amino acids. The CDR3 nucleotides are TGCGCCAGCAGCCTCGGACTCGAGACAGGGGGACTGGGAAACACCATATATTTT. Translated: CASSLGLETGGLGNTIYF.

V and J are TRBV19 and TRBJ2-7; D gene unclear. V was clipped by 9 bases and J by 2 bases, with 14 bases between them. CDR1 is LNHDA, CDR2 SQIVND, per germline (reference sequence). The CDR3 length is 13 residues. The CDR3 here is CASLFVGPYEQYF. CDR3 bases: TGTGCCAGCCTCTTCGTCGGGCCCTACGAGCAGTACTTC.

The chain employs TRBV28 and TRBJ1-5, with D uncertain. V was trimmed by 7 bases and J by 0 bases, leaving 19 bases between them. The length of the CDR3 is 17 residues. The germline V gene has CDR1 MDHEN and CDR2 SYDVKM. The DNA of the CDR3 is TGTGCCAGCAAATTGGTTAGAGTGGAGTATAGCAATCAGCCCCAGCATTTT. This encodes CASKLVRVEYSNQPQHF.

The V and J genes are TRBV9 and TRBJ2-7; TRBD1 agrees at 9 bases. The germline CDR1 and CDR2 sequences are SGDLS and YYNGEE. The CDR3 loop spans 14 amino acids. Unmatched junction bases numbered 3, after V lost 0 bases and J lost 5 bases. The CDR3 sequence: CASSVATGGDEQYF. CDR3 DNA sequence: TGTGCCAGCAGCGTAGCTACAGGGGGCGACGAGCAGTACTTC.

This chain links TRBV5-1 with TRBJ2-3; D remains ambiguous. The CDR3 runs to 13 residues. Trimming removed 0 bases at V and 2 bases at J, with 4 bases between. Germline lookup yields CDR1 SGHRS and CDR2 YFSETQ. As DNA, the CDR3 is TGCGCCAGCAGCTTGGGCTCCACAGATACGCAGTATTTT. This translates into CASSLGSTDTQYF.

The V gene is TRBV4-1, the J gene TRBJ1-2; TRBD1 agrees at 8 bases. CDR1 and CDR2 from the germline V gene are MGHRA and YSYEKL. The CDR3 is made up of 13 amino acids. Trimming took 2 bases from V and 6 from J; bases not matched to a gene: 2. In DNA, the CDR3 is TGCGCCAGCAGCCAACAGGGGGCCGATGGCTACACCTTC. This encodes CASSQQGADGYTF.

V is TRBV3-1 (or the pseudogene TRBV3-2) and J is TRBJ2-7; D unresolved. V was pared by 3 bases and J by 4 bases, with 7 bases between. The CDR3 is 12 residues long. Germline V gives CDR1 LGHDT, CDR2 YNNKEL (reference sequence). CDR3 nucleotides: TGTGCCAGCAGCCACCGAGAGTACGAGCAGTACTTC. Residues: CASSHREYEQYF.

The gene calls are TRBV24-1 and TRBJ1-2; the D is unclear. Trimming shortened V by 5 bases and J by 0 bases, and 6 bases separated the two germline ends. Germline V gene sequence: CDR1 KGHDR, CDR2 SFDVKD. This CDR3 comprises 13 residues. CDR3 sequence (DNA): TGTGCCACCAGTGCTCTCCCTAACTATGGCTACACCTTC. It translates to CATSALPNYGYTF.

The chain is built from TRBV7-3 and TRBJ2-5; 8 bases match TRBD2. Per germline, CDR1 SGHTA and CDR2 FQGTGA. Germline trimming cut 5 bases from V and 5 bases from J; bases unmatched to any gene: 4. The CDR3 is 13 amino acids. This CDR3 is CASSRGGMETQYF. CDR3 DNA: TGTGCCAGCAGCCGGGGGGGCATGGAGACCCAGTACTTC.

The chain has TRBV7-6 and TRBJ1-4, with 11 bases aligning to TRBD1. After removal of 4 bases from V and 6 bases from J, the junction contained 13 bases not matched to a gene. The CDR3 is 18 residues long. Germline assignment: CDR1 SGHVS and CDR2 FNYEAQ. CDR3 DNA sequence: TGTGCCAGCAGCTCTACTCGGGACAGGGGGTTCGGGGATGAAAAACTGTTTTTT. Its translation is CASSSTRDRGFGDEKLFF.

The chain has TRBV18 and TRBJ1-1; D unresolved. The CDR3 is made up of 14 amino acids. Germline assignment: CDR1 KGHSH and CDR2 LQKENI. V was trimmed by 0 bases and J by 3 bases, leaving 8 bases between them. In DNA, the CDR3 is TGTGCCAGCTCACCACCTAACAGTGACACTGAAGCTTTCTTT. This gives the protein CASSPPNSDTEAFF.

The chain couples TRBV7-8 to TRBJ2-5; D perhaps matches TRBD1 (6 bases). V was cut by 5 bases and J by 0 bases, with 16 bases left in between. The CDR3 extends over 16 amino acids. In germline, CDR1 is SGHVS, CDR2 FQNEAQ. The CDR3 region has the DNA TGTGCCAGCAGCGCAAGACAGGCGCGTTACCAAGAGACCCAGTACTTC. Translating gives CASSARQARYQETQYF.

The chain uses TRBV27 and TRBJ2-7; D may correspond to TRBD1 or TRBD2 (5 bases each). The germline gives CDR1 MNHEY, CDR2 SMNVEV (reference sequence). This CDR3 is 14 amino acids long. V lost 6 bases and J lost 6, with 18 bases in between. The CDR3 region has the DNA TGTGCCAGCAGCTTTTCTAATGGGGGAATCGAGCAGTACTTC. Translation: CASSFSNGGIEQYF.

This clone has only a few counts. The rearrangement uses TRBV19 and TRBJ2-6; 7 bases fit TRBD2. The ends lost 7 bases at V and 0 bases at J; junction bases unmatched: 18. The CDR3 covers 20 residues. Germline V gives CDR1 LNHDA, CDR2 SQIVND (reference sequence). The CDR3 DNA reads as TGTGCCAGTACACCACGACGGGAGGACGTTCCTAGCTCTGGGGCCAACGTCCTGACTTTC. This sequence encodes CASTPRREDVPSSGANVLTF.

V and J are TRBV4-2 and TRBJ2-3; 11 bases match TRBD2. The CDR3 is made up of 16 amino acids. The V segment lost 3 bases and the J segment 1 base; nucleotides outside the gene matches: 3. CDR1 is LGHNA, CDR2 YNFKEQ, per germline. The CDR3 is CASSQGLAEGTDTQYF. The CDR3, as DNA: TGTGCCAGCAGCCAGGGACTAGCGGAAGGCACAGATACGCAGTATTTT.

The chain employs TRBV2 and TRBJ2-1, with D possibly matching TRBD2 (5 bases). The V gene lost 3 bases and the J gene lost 6 bases, with 18 bases spanning the gap. CDR1 and CDR2 from the germline V gene are SNHLY and FYNNEI. The CDR3 loop spans 16 amino acids. This chain's CDR3 is CASSDPEVPAPNEQFF. CDR3 bases: TGTGCCAGCAGTGATCCGGAGGTCCCGGCGCCCAATGAGCAGTTCTTC.

This chain connects TRBV6-5 to TRBJ2-1; D gene uncertain. Germline-derived CDR1 and CDR2 are MNHEY and SVGAGI. The CDR3 has 12 amino acids. The V end was cut by 2 bases, the J end by 10 bases, with 9 bases between. The DNA for the CDR3 is TGTGCCAGCAGTTACCTCTCGAGCGAGCAGTTCTTC. Translation gives CASSYLSSEQFF.

The chain employs TRBV15 and TRBJ2-7; 14 bases line up with TRBD2. Germline V CDR1 and CDR2: LNHNV, YYDKDF (reference sequence). V was clipped by 5 bases and J by 2 bases; unmatched bases: 2. The CDR3 consists of 15 residues. The CDR3 sequence: CATSVGLAGAYEQYV. As DNA, the CDR3 is TGTGCCACCAGCGTGGGACTAGCGGGGGCCTACGAGCAGTACGTC.

The chain couples TRBV27 to TRBJ2-3; 11 positions agree with TRBD2. The germline gives CDR1 MNHEY, CDR2 SMNVEV (reference sequence). The CDR3 sequence is 17 residues long. V gave up 1 base and J gave up 3 bases; unmatched junction bases: 6. CDR3 region: CASSLLGLAGGTDTQYF. The CDR3, as DNA: TGTGCCAGCAGTTTATTAGGGCTAGCGGGGGGAACAGATACGCAGTATTTT.

The gene calls are TRBV7-9 and TRBJ2-2, with 7 positions matching TRBD1. CDR3 length equals 17 residues. Unmatched junction bases numbered 11, after V lost 4 bases and J lost 3 bases. In germline, CDR1 is SEHNR, CDR2 FQNEAQ (reference sequence). CDR3 DNA: TGTGCCAGCAGCTACCCCTTGCGAGGGACAGACACCGGGGAGCTGTTTTTT. Translated, it gives CASSYPLRGTDTGELFF. Combining the CDR3 with reference TRBV7-9 and TRBJ2-2 gives the whole variable domain DTGVSQNPRHKITKRGQNVTFRCDPISEHNRLYWYRQTLGQGPEFLTYFQNEAQLEKSRLLSDRFSAERPKGSFSTLEIQRTEQGDSAMYLCASSYPLRGTDTGELFFGEGSRLTVL.

This chain joins TRBV25-1 and TRBJ2-5, with TRBD2 identical over 11 bases. The CDR3 consists of 17 residues. Germline-derived CDR1 and CDR2 are MGHDK and SYGVNS. Trimming removed 1 base from V and 5 bases from J; junction bases left unmatched: 9. DNA for the CDR3: TGTGCCAGCAGTGAATCAGATCTAGCGGGGGGTTTGGAGACCCAGTACTTC. Translated, it gives CASSESDLAGGLETQYF.

The V gene is TRBV5-6, the J gene TRBJ1-2; 9 bases align to TRBD1. The CDR3 consists of 14 residues. Germline assignment: CDR1 SGHDT and CDR2 YYEEEE. V gave up 4 bases and J gave up 11 bases; unmatched junction bases: 12. This CDR3 reads CASSLGQGSVFYTF. In DNA, the CDR3 is TGTGCCAGCAGCCTTGGACAGGGGAGCGTTTTTTACACCTTC.

The rearrangement joins TRBV29-1 to TRBJ2-1; the D call may be TRBD1 or TRBD2 (6 bases each). V was clipped by 4 bases and J by 4 bases, with 11 bases between them. The CDR3 is 13 amino acids. The germline CDR1 and CDR2 sequences are SQVTM and ANQGSEA. CDR3 nucleotide sequence: TGCAGCGTTGCCGGGGGCTCATACAATGAGCAGTTCTTC. This codes for CSVAGGSYNEQFF.

The CDR3, as DNA: TGTGCCAGCAGTAGGAGCCCCGGGGAGCTGTTTTTT. It yields the protein CASSRSPGELFF. The chain employs TRBV27 and TRBJ2-2; no firm D call. With 5 bases removed from V and 6 bases from J, the gap between germline ends came to 7 bases. Germline V gene sequence: CDR1 MNHEY, CDR2 SMNVEV (reference sequence). The CDR3 length is 12 residues.